This TCR beta chain was recovered during a study of blood T cell repertoires in COVID-19. This clone was observed a few times. In the original processing: Amplifying reference gene primers gave estimates of nucleated cell counts. The protocol was immunoSEQ multiplex PCR, while the TCRdb copy is restricted to in-frame clones and leaves out a portion. V, J and clone size were drawn from that table, and D and trimming were deduced from the DNA. The sample consists of roughly 81,000 clones, about 80% of them appearing once. Trimming took 4 bases from V and 2 from J, leaving 15 bases between them. CDR1 and CDR2 (germline): SGHNT, YYREEE (reference sequence). The CDR3 totals 15 residues.

The gene calls are TRBV5-4 and TRBJ1-1; no reliable D call. This receptor was obtained from a woman in her 70s with acute or convalescent COVID-19. Sequencing used peripheral blood. Written as DNA, the CDR3 is TGTGCCAGCAGCCAAGGTCAGCGGGGAAACACTGAAGCTTTCTTT. It is translated as CASSQGQRGNTEAFF.